A selection of T cell receptor beta chains follows, all from one sample in a study of T cells in Graves' hyperthyroidism and ophthalmopathy. TCRdb passed the multiplex PCR reads through MiXCR, listing each CDR3 protein once. The sample shows about 380,000 distinct CDR3 sequences, around 14% of them seen only once. The material sequenced was blood. Source of these receptors: an older woman with Graves' hyperthyroidism. Each CDR3 is given with its conserved first and last residue. A D gene is named only where the DNA matches it firmly. Where a row states a size, it is once, few, many or the class of an expanded clone; other rows omit it.

D gene	V gene	clone size	J gene	CDR3 DNA	CDR3 protein
NA	TRBV11-3	many	TRBJ2-3	TGTGCCAGCAGCTTCACTCGGGCAGATACGCAGTATTTT	CASSFTRADTQYF
TRBD2	TRBV2	many	TRBJ2-3	TGTGCCAGCAGTGAACTAGCGGGAGGTGGAGATACGCAGTATTTT	CASSELAGGGDTQYF
NA	TRBV6-5	NA	TRBJ1-1	TGTGCCAGCAGTTACTCGATTCCGGGGAGTCCGAACACTGAAGCTTTCTTT	CASSYSIPGSPNTEAFF
NA	TRBV28	many	TRBJ1-2	TGTGCCAGCAGTTGGGAGGCCTATGGCTACACCTTC	CASSWEAYGYTF
NA	TRBV28	many	TRBJ1-5	TGTGCCAGCAGTTTGGGGGGGCACAATAGCAATCAGCCCCAGCATTTT	CASSLGGHNSNQPQHF
NA	TRBV28	many	TRBJ2-1	TGTGCCAGCAGCCCAGACCCGGGCAAGGGTTCCTACAATGAGCAGTTCTTC	CASSPDPGKGSYNEQFF
NA	TRBV30	many	TRBJ1-5	TGTGCCTGGAACAAAGGTGGCCAGAATAGCAATCAGCCCCAGCATTTT	CAWNKGGQNSNQPQHF
TRBD2	TRBV19	NA	TRBJ2-3	TGTGCCAGTAGTATCCGGGCGGGGGGTTCACGGGCCCCAAATAGCACAGATACGCAGTATTTT	CASSIRAGGSRAPNSTDTQYF
NA	TRBV6-1	few	TRBJ2-1	TGTGCCACCCCCAACGTGGTGGGGCAGGTTGAAAAGCAGTTCTTC	CATPNVVGQVEKQFF
TRBD1	TRBV11-2	NA	TRBJ1-2	TGCGCCAGCAGCCAACGGACAGGCGATGATTTCTATGGCTACACCTTC	CASSQRTGDDFYGYTF
TRBD1	TRBV11-3	many	TRBJ1-4	TGTGCCAGCAGCTTCAGGGGGCAGGATGAAAAACTGTTTTTT	CASSFRGQDEKLFF
NA	TRBV7-3	many	TRBJ2-1	TGTGCCAGCAGCTTAAGACCCCGGGGCGGGAAGACAAATGAGCAGTTCTTC	CASSLRPRGGKTNEQFF
NA	TRBV20-1	many	TRBJ1-1	TGCAGTGCTAGAAGGGAGTCCCCTGAAGCTTTCTTT	CSARRESPEAFF
NA	TRBV3-1	many	TRBJ2-3	TGTGCCAGCACCCCATGGGGGACGGGAGCGGGCACAGATACGCAGTATTTT	CASTPWGTGAGTDTQYF
TRBD1	TRBV30	many	TRBJ2-2	TGTGCCTGGAGCAGGACAGGGGGCAACACCGGGGAGCTGTTTTTT	CAWSRTGGNTGELFF
TRBD1	TRBV12-3/TRBV12-4	many	TRBJ2-7	TGTGCCAGCAGGGGGACAGGGGGTTCCTACGAGCAGTACTTC	CASRGTGGSYEQYF
NA	TRBV20-1	many	TRBJ1-1	TGCAGTGCTACTATCAACAGGGCGGTTTTCTTT	CSATINRAVFF
NA	TRBV5-4	NA	TRBJ2-7	TGTGCCAGCAGCTTCCGGGGGGCAGAAGCCTACGAGCAGTACTTC	CASSFRGAEAYEQYF
NA	TRBV10-3	many	TRBJ1-1	TGTGCCATCAGTGATTTATACAGGGACCACACTGAAGCTTTCTTT	CAISDLYRDHTEAFF
NA	TRBV14	few	TRBJ2-7	TGTGCCAGCAGCCACCAAGCGAGAGCGGACTACGAGCAGTACTTC	CASSHQARADYEQYF
NA	TRBV20-1	few	TRBJ2-7	TGCAGTGCTAGAGGTCTACCTAAGGGGAGCTCCTACGAGCAGTACTTC	CSARGLPKGSSYEQYF
NA	TRBV20-1	many	TRBJ2-3	TGCAGTGCCACACAGGGGAGGGACACAGATACGCAGTATTTT	CSATQGRDTDTQYF
NA	TRBV10-3	NA	TRBJ2-7	TGTGCCATCAGTGAGAGTTCCCAGGGGGGTTTCTACGAGCAGTACTTC	CAISESSQGGFYEQYF
TRBD2	TRBV2	many	TRBJ2-7	TGTGCCAGCACGGGAGGGGGGGACAAGAACGAGCAGTACTTC	CASTGGGDKNEQYF
NA	TRBV18	few	TRBJ2-7	TGTGCCAGCTCACCACAGGTCTACGAGGTCGAGCAGTACTTC	CASSPQVYEVEQYF
NA	TRBV13	NA	TRBJ2-1	TGTGCCAGCAGCGTTCCTGGTGGGGAGCAGTTCTTC	CASSVPGGEQFF
NA	TRBV12-3/TRBV12-4	many	TRBJ2-7	TGTGCCAGCAGTCCAAGCGGGCGGGACTACGAGCAGTACTTC	CASSPSGRDYEQYF
TRBD2	TRBV20-1	many	TRBJ2-7	TGCAGTGTCCGCGGGAGGGCCAGGGGCGAGCAGTACTTC	CSVRGRARGEQYF
NA	TRBV28	many	TRBJ2-7	TGTGCCAGCAGCTGGGGGCAGGGGACTCCCTACGAGCAGTACTTC	CASSWGQGTPYEQYF
TRBD2	TRBV6-2/TRBV6-3	many	TRBJ2-1	TGTGCCAGCAGTTACTCCGCCAAGCTGGGGCGGGAGGGGTACAATGAGCAGTTCTTC	CASSYSAKLGREGYNEQFF
TRBD1	TRBV5-1	many	TRBJ1-1	TGCGCCAGCAGCCTAGGAGCCGGGACAGGGCGAACCGCTGAAGCTTTCTTT	CASSLGAGTGRTAEAFF
TRBD1	TRBV20-1	many	TRBJ2-7	TGCAGTGCTAGAAGGGACAGGGGGACTCTCGAGCAGTACTTC	CSARRDRGTLEQYF
TRBD2	TRBV11-2	NA	TRBJ2-4	TGTGCCAGTAGGATAGCGGGAGGGGCCAAAAACATTCAGTACTTC	CASRIAGGAKNIQYF
TRBD2	TRBV14	few	TRBJ2-2	TGTGCCAGCAGCCCTCTAGCGGGGCTGAACACCGGGGAGCTGTTTTTT	CASSPLAGLNTGELFF
NA	TRBV18	many	TRBJ1-1	TGTGCCAGCTCCCCCCTGACAGAAACCACTGAAGCTTTCTTT	CASSPLTETTEAFF
TRBD1	TRBV19	NA	TRBJ1-4	TGTGCCAGCCGGACAGGACCCACTAATGAAAAACTGTTTTTT	CASRTGPTNEKLFF
TRBD1	TRBV20-1	NA	TRBJ1-5	TGCAGTGCTAGTCCCGGACAGGGGGCGCGGGATCAGCCCCAGCATTTT	CSASPGQGARDQPQHF
NA	TRBV24-1	few	TRBJ1-1	TGTGCCACCAGTGATTTGGTTCAGGGCAGGGGAGCTTTCTTT	CATSDLVQGRGAFF
TRBD2	TRBV11-1	NA	TRBJ2-1	TGTGCCAGCAGCTTCCTAGCGGGAGGGCCCTATGAGCAGTTCTTC	CASSFLAGGPYEQFF
NA	TRBV18	NA	TRBJ2-7	TGTGCCAGCTCCCCGCTGGCGGACGAGCAGTACTTC	CASSPLADEQYF
TRBD2	TRBV15	NA	TRBJ2-3	TGTGCCACCAGCAAGAGGCGGGAGGGCCTAGATACGCAGTATTTT	CATSKRREGLDTQYF
TRBD2	TRBV28	NA	TRBJ2-5	TGTGCCAGCAGTTCCACGACTAGCGGGAGGGGAGGGGATAAAGAGACCCAGTACTTC	CASSSTTSGRGGDKETQYF
NA	TRBV7-2	many	TRBJ1-5	TGTGCCAGCAGCCCCCAGACAGGACAGCCCCAGCATTTT	CASSPQTGQPQHF
TRBD2	TRBV20-1	NA	TRBJ2-3	TGCAGTGCTAAGGTAGAGGCAATAGCGGGGCCTAGAAGCACAGATACGCAGTATTTT	CSAKVEAIAGPRSTDTQYF